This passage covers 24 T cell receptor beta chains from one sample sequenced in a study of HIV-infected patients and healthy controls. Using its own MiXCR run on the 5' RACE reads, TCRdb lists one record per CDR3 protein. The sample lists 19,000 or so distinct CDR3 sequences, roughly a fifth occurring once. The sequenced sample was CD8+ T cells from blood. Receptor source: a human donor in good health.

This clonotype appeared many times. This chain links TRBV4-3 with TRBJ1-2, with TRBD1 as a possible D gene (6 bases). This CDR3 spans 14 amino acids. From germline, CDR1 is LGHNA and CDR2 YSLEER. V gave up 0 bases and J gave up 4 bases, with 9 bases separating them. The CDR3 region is CASSQDGGPYGYTF. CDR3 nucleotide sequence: TGCGCCAGCAGCCAAGACGGGGGCCCCTATGGCTACACCTTC.

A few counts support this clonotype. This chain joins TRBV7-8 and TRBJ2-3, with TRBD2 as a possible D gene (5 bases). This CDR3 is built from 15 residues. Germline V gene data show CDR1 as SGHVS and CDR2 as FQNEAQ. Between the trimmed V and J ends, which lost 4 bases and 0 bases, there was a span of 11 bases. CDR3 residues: CASSYTRTSTDTQYF. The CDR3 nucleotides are TGTGCCAGCAGCTACACGCGGACTAGCACAGATACGCAGTATTTT.

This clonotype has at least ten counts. Here the CDR3 reads CASSYRVGSSYNEQFF. In nucleotides, the CDR3 is TGCGCCAGCAGCTATCGCGTTGGGAGCTCCTACAATGAGCAGTTCTTC. The rearrangement uses TRBV4-1 and TRBJ2-1; D might be TRBD2 (5 bases). Germline V lookup: CDR1 MGHRA, CDR2 YSYEKL. CDR3 length equals 16 residues. The germline V and J ends were trimmed by 5 bases and 0 bases, with 14 bases remaining between them.

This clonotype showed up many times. CDR3 in DNA: TGTGCCAGCAGCTTTAGCGGGAGTTTTGGCGGGGAGCTGTTTTTT. This codes for CASSFSGSFGGELFF. The chain links TRBV11-2 to TRBJ2-2; 9 bases align to TRBD2. The CDR3 has 15 residues. Per the germline V gene, CDR1 is SGHAT and CDR2 is FQNNGV. Germline trimming cut 3 bases from V and 7 bases from J; bases unmatched to any gene: 6.

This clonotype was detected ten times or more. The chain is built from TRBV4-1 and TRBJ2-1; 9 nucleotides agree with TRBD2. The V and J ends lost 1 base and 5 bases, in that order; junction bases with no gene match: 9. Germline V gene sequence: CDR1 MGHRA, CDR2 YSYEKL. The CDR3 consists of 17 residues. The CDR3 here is CASSQAHPSGTDNEQFF. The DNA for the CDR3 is TGCGCCAGCAGCCAAGCTCACCCTAGCGGGACGGACAATGAGCAGTTCTTC.

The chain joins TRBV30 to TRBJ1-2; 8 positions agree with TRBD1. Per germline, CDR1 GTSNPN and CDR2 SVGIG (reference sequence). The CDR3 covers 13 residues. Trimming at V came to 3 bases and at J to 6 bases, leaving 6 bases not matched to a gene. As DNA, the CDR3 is TGTGCCTGGAGACCGGGCAGGGGGCATGGCTACACCTTC. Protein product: CAWRPGRGHGYTF.

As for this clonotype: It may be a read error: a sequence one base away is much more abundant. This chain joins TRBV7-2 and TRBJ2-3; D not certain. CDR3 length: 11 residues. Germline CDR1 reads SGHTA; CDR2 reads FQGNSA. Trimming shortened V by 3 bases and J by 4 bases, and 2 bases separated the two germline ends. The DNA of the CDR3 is TGTGCCAGCAGCTTGGCAGATACGCAGTATTTT. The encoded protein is CASSLADTQYF.

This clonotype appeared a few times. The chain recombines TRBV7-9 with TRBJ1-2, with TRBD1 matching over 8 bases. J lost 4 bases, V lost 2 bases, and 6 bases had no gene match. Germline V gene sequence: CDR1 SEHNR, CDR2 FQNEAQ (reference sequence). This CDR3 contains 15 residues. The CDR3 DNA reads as TGTGCCAGCAGCTTACCCGGACAGGGCTTCTATGGCTACACCTTC. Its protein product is CASSLPGQGFYGYTF.

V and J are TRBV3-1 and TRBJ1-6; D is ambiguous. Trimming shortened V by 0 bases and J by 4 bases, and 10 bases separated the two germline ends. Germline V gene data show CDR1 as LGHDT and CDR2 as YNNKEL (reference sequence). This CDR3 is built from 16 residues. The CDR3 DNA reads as TGTGCCAGCAGCCAAGATGGCGGGTTTTATAATTCACCCCTCCACTTT. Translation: CASSQDGGFYNSPLHF. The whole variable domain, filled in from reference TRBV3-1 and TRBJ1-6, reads DTAVSQTPKYLVTQMGNDKSIKCEQNLGHDTMYWYKQDSKKFLKIMFSYNNKELIINETVPNRFSPKSPDKAHLNLHINSLELGDSAVYFCASSQDGGFYNSPLHFGNGTRLTVT.

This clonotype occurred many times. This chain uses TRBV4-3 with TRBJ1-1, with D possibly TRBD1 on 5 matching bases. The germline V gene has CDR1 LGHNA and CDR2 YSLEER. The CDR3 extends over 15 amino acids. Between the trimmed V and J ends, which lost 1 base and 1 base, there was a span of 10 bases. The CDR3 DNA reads TGCGCCAGCAGCCAAGTAGCCGGGGGGAACACTGAAGCTTTCTTT. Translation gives CASSQVAGGNTEAFF.

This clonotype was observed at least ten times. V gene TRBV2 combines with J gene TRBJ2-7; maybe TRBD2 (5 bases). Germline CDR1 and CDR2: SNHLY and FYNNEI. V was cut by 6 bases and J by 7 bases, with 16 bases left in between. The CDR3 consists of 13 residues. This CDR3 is CASRTGIAAEQYF. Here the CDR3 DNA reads TGTGCCAGCAGGACGGGAATCGCGGCGGAGCAGTACTTC.

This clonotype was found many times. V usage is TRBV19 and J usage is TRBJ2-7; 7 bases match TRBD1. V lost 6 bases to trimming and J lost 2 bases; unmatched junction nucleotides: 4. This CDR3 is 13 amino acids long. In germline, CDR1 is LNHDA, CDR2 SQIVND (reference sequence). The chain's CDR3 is CASSPGTAYEQYF. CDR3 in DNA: TGTGCCAGTAGCCCCGGGACAGCCTACGAGCAGTACTTC.

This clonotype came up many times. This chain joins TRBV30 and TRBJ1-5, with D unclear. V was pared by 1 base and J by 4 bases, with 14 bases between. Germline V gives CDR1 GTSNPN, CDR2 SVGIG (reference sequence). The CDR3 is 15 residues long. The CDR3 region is CAWSAPYALNQPQHF. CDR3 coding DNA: TGTGCCTGGAGTGCACCCTATGCCCTGAATCAGCCCCAGCATTTT.

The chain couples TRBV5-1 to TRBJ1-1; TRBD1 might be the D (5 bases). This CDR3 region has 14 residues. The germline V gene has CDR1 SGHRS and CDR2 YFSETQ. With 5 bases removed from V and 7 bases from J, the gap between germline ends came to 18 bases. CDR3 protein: CASRAGDGELEAFF. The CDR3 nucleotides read TGCGCCAGCAGAGCGGGGGACGGAGAACTTGAAGCTTTCTTT. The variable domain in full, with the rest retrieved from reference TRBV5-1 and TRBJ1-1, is KAGVTQTPRYLIKTRGQQVTLSCSPISGHRSVSWYQQTPGQGLQFLFEYFSETQRNKGNFPGRFSGRQFSNSRSEMNVSTLELGDSALYLCASRAGDGELEAFFGQGTRLTVV.

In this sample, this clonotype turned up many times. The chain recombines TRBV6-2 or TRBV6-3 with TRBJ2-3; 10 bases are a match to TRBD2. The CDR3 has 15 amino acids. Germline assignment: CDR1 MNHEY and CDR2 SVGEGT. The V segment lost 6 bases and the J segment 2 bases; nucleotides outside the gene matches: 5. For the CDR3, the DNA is TGTGCCAGCAGCCAACTAGCGGGGTACACAGATACGCAGTATTTT. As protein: CASSQLAGYTDTQYF.

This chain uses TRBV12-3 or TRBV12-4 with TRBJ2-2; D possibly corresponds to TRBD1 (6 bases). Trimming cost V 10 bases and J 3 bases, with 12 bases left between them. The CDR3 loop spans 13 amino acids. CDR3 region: CATSDSYTGELFF. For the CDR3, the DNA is TGTGCCACCTCGGACAGTTACACCGGGGAGCTGTTTTTT.

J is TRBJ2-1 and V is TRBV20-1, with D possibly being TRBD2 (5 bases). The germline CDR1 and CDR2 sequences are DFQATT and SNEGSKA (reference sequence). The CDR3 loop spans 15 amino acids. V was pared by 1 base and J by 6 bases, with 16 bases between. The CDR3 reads CSARGRQDWSNEQFF. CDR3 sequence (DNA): TGCAGTGCTAGAGGTAGGCAGGACTGGTCCAATGAGCAGTTCTTC.

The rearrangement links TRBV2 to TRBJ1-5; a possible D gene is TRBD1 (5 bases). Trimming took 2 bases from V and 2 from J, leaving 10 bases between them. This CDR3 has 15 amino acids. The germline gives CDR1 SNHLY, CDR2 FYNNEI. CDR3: CASSEIGARNQPQHF. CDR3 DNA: TGTGCCAGCAGTGAAATAGGGGCCCGCAATCAGCCCCAGCATTTT. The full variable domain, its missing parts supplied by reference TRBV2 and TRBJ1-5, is EPEVTQTPSHQVTQMGQEVILRCVPISNHLYFYWYRQILGQKVEFLVSFYNNEISEKSEIFDDQFSVERPDGSNFTLKIRSTKLEDSAMYFCASSEIGARNQPQHFGDGTRLSIL.

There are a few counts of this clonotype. CDR3 loop: CSVESGGIGGRTDTQYF. As DNA, the CDR3 is TGCAGCGTTGAATCCGGCGGGATCGGGGGGCGCACAGATACGCAGTATTTT. The chain recombines TRBV29-1 with TRBJ2-3; perhaps TRBD2 as D (7 bases). Germline V gene data show CDR1 as SQVTM and CDR2 as ANQGSEA. The V gene lost 2 bases and the J gene lost 1 base, with 19 bases spanning the gap. The length of the CDR3 is 17 residues.

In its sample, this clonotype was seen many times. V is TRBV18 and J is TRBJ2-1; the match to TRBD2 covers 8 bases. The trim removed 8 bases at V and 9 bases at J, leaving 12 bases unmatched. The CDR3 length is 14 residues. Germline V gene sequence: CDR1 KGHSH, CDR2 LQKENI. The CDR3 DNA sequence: TGTGCCAGCGATCCGGGACTAGGCGCTCCTGAGCAGTTCTTC. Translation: CASDPGLGAPEQFF.

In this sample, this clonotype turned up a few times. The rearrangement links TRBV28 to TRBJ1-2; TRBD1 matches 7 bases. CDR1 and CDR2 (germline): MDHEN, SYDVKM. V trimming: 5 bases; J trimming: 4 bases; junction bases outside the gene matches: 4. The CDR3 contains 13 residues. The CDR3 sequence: CASSERQGYGYTF. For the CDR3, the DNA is TGTGCCAGCAGTGAAAGACAGGGCTATGGCTACACCTTC.

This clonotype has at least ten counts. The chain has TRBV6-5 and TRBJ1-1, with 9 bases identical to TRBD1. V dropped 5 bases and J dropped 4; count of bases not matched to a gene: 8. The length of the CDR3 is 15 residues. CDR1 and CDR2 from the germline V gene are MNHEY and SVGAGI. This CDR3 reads CASSNTPDRGTEAFF. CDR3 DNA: TGTGCCAGCAGTAACACCCCGGACAGGGGCACTGAAGCTTTCTTT.

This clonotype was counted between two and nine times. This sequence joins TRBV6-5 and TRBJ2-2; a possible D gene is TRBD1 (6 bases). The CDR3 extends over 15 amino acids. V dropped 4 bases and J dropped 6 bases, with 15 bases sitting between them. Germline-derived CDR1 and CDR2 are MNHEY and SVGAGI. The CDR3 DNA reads TGTGCCAGCAGTTGGCAAACAGGGTTTTCCGGGGAGCTGTTTTTT. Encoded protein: CASSWQTGFSGELFF.

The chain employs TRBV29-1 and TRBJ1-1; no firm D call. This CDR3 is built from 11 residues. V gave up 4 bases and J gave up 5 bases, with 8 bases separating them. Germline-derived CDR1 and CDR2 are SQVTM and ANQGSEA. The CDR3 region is CSVVRGTEAFF. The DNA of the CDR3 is TGCAGCGTTGTTCGCGGTACTGAAGCTTTCTTT.